This TCR beta chain was retrieved from a study of T cell responses to AZD1222 COVID-19 vaccine. Across the whole study: Pooling of second doses given at about 4 or about 12 weeks was done. The study, taken as a whole, reports: Most donors were white British and more were female, and clonal diversity was possibly underestimated. Spike-wide vaccine-associated CD4 TCRs dominated at 160-218 and 743-854. Baseline serology detected seropositivity in only 5 to 7 AZD1222 recipients.

As for this clone: Antigen unknown.

There are 11 residues in the CDR3. Germline assignment: CDR1 SGHTA and CDR2 FQGNSA. Deletions cut 1 base from V and 3 bases from J, with 1 base between. Libraries were prepared by immunoSEQ multiplex PCR; TCRdb keeps only in-frame clonotypes and omits some of them. The sample lists approximately 120,000 clones; about 87% were seen once. The chain is built from TRBV7-2 and TRBJ2-7; D gene uncertain. This clonotype was obtained from an adult in good health. This sample comprised peripheral blood, obtained on day 0 of AZD1222 vaccination. CDR3 sequence (DNA): TGTGCCAGCAGCTTAGTCTACGAGCAGTACTTC. Translation gives CASSLVYEQYF.